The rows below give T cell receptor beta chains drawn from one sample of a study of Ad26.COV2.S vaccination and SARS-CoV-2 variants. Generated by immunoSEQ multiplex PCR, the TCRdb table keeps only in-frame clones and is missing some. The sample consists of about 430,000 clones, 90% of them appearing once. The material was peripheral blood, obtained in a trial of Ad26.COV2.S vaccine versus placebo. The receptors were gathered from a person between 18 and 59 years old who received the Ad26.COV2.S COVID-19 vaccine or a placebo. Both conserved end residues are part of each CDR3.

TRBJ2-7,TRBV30,CAWRSGLTYEQYF
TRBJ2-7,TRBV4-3,CASSQDRGYEQYF
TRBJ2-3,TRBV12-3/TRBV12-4,CASSVQDTQYF
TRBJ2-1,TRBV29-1,CSVEDRREGEQFF
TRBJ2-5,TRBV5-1,CASSLVTGQETQYF
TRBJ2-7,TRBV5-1,CASAPSGSSYEQYF
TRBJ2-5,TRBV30,CAWSGGGTGVQETQYF
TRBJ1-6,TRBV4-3,CASSQEALGGSPLHF
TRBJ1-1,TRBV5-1,CASSLAGTNTEAFF
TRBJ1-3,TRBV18,CASSPDDRVGNTIYF
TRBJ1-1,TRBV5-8,CASSLLQGAIGEAFF
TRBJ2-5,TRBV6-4,CASRPGQADLATKETQYF
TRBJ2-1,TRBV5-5,CASSLTEGTSGRVDNEQFF
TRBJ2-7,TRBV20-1,CSAYRGAQYF
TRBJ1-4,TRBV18,CASSTGTDEKLFF
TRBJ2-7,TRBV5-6,CASSLFRLAGESYEQYF
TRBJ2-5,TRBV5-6,CASSPGQPGETQYF
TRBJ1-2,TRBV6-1,CASSEGSSYGYTF
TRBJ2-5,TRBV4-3,CASSQEGGKTQYF
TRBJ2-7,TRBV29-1,CSVKGLDYEQYF
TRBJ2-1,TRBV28,CASSPTGRGYNEQFF
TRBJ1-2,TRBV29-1,CSVAPGYTF
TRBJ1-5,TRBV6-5,CASSYSAAGNQPQHF
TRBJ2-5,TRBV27,CASSLLEGETQYF